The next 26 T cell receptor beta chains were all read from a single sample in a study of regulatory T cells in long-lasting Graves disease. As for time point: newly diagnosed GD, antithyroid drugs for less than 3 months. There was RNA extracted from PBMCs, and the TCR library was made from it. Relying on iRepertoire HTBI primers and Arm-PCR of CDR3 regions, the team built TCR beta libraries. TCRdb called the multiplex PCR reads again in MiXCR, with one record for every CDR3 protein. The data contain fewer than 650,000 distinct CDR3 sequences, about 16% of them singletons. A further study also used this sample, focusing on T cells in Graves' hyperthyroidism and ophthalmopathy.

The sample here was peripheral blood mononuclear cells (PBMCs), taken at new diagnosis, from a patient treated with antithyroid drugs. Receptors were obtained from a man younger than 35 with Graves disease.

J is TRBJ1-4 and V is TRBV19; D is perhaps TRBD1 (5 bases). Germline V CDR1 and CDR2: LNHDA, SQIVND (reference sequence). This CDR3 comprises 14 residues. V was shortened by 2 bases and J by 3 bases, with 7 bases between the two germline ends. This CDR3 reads CASSIQGANEKLFF. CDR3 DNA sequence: TGTGCCAGTAGTATACAGGGTGCTAATGAAAAACTGTTTTTT.

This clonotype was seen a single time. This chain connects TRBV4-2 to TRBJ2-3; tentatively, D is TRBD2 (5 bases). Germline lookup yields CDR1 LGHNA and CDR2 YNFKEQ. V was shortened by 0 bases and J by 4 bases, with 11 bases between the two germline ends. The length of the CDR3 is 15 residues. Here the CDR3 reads CASSQEASRADTQYF. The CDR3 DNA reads TGTGCCAGCAGCCAAGAGGCTAGCCGGGCAGATACGCAGTATTTT.

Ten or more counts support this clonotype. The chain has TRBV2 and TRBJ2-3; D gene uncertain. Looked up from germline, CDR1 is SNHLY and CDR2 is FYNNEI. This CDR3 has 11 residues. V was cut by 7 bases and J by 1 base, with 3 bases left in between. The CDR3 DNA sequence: TGTGCCAGCACCGGCACAGATACGCAGTATTTT. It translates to CASTGTDTQYF.

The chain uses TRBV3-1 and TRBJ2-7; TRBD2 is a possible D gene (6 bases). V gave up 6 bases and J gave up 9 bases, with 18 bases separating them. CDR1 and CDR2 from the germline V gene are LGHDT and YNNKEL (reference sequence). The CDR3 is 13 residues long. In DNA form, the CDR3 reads TGTGCCAGCAGTTGGGAGCGGGCAAGAGGGCAGTACTTC. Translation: CASSWERARGQYF.

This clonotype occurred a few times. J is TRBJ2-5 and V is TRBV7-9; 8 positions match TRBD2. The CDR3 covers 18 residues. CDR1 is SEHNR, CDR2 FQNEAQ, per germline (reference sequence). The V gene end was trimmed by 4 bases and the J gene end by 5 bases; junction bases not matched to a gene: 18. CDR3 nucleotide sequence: TGTGCCAGCAGCTCCCTGGAGATCCTAGCGGGTCCTCGGGAGACCCAGTACTTC. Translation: CASSSLEILAGPRETQYF.

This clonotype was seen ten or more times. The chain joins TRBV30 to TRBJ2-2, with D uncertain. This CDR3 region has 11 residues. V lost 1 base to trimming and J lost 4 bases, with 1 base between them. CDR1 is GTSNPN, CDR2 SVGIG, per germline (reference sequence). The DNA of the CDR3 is TGTGCCTGGAGTGGCACCGGGGAGCTGTTTTTT. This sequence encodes CAWSGTGELFF.

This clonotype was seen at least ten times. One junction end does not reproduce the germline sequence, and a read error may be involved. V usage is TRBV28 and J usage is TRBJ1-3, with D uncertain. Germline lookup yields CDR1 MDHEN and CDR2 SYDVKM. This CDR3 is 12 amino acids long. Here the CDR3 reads CASSLSGNTIYF. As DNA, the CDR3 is TGTGCCAGCAGCTTATCTGGAAACACCATATATTTT.

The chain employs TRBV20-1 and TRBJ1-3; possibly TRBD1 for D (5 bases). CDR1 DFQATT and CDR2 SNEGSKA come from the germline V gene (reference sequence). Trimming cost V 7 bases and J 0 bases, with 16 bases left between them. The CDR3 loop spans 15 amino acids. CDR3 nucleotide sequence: TGCAGTGTTACCGGGGCCGCAGACTCTGGAAACACCATATATTTT. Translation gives CSVTGAADSGNTIYF.

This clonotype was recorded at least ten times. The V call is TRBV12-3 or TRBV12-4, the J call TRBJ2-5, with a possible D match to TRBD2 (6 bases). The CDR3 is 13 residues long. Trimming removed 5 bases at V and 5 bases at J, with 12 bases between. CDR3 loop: CASSLGGWETQYF. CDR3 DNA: TGTGCCAGCAGTCTCGGGGGTTGGGAGACCCAGTACTTC.

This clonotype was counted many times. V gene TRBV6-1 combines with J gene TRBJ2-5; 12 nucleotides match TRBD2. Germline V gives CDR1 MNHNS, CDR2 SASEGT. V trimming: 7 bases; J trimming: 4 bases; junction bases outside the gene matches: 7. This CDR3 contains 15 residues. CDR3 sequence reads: CASNPSGRAAETQYF. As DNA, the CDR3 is TGTGCCAGCAATCCTAGCGGGAGGGCCGCAGAGACCCAGTACTTC.

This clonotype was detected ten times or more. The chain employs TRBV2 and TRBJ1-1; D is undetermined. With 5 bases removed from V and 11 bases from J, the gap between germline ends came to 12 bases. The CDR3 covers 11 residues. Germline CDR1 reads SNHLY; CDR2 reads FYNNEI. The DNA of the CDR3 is TGTGCCAGCAGTCCTAGTGTCGGGGCTTTCTTT. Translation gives CASSPSVGAFF.

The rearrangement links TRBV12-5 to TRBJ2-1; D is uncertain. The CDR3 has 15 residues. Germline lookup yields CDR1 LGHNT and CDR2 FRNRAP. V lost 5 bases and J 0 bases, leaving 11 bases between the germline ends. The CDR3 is CASGRAASSYNEQFF. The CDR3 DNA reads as TGTGCTAGTGGTCGAGCAGCCAGCTCCTACAATGAGCAGTTCTTC.

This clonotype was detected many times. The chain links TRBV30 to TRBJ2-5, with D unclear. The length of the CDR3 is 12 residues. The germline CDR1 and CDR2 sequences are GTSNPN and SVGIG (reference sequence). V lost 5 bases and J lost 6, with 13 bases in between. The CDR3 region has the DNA TGTGCCTGGGCCAGACCCGCCCAGACCCAGTACTTC. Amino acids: CAWARPAQTQYF.

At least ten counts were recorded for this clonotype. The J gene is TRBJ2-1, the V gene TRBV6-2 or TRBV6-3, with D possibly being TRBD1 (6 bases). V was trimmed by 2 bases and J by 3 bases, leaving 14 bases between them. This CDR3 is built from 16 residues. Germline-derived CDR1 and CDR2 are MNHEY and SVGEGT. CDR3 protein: CASSYDRRGSYNEQFF. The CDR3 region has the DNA TGTGCCAGCAGTTACGATCGCAGGGGAAGCTACAATGAGCAGTTCTTC.

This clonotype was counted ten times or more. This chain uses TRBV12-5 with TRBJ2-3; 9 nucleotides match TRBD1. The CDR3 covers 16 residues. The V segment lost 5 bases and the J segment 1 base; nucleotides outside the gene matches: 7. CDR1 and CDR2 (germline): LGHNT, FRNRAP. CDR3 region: CASGAQQGAGTDTQYF. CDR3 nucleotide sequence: TGTGCTAGTGGTGCTCAACAGGGGGCGGGCACAGATACGCAGTATTTT.

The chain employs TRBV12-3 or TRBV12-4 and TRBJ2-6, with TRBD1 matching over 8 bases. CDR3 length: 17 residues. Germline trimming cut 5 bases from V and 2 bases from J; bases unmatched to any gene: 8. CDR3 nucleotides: TGTGCCAGCAGTACCAGGACAGGGATCGCTGGGGCCAACGTCCTGACTTTC. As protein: CASSTRTGIAGANVLTF.

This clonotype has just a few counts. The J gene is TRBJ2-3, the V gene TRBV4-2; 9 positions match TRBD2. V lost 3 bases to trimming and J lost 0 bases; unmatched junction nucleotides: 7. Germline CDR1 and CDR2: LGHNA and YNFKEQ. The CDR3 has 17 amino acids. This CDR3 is CASSQAGLAASTDTQYF. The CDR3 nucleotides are TGTGCCAGCAGCCAGGCGGGACTAGCCGCTAGCACAGATACGCAGTATTTT.

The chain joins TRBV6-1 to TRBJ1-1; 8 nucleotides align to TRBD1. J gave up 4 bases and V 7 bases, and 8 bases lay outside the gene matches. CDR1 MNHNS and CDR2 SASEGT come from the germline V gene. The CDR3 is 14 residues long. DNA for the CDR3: TGTGCCAGCACCACCCCAGGGGGCTTCACTGAAGCTTTCTTT. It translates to CASTTPGGFTEAFF.

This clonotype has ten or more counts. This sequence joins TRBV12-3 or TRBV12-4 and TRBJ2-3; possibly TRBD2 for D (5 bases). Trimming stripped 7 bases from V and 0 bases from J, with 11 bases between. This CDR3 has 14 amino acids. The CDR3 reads CASIKRISTDTQYF. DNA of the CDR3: TGTGCCAGCATTAAGCGGATTAGCACAGATACGCAGTATTTT.

As DNA, the CDR3 is TGTGCCAGCAGTTACTCAGGGTACAGGGTCGAGCAGTACTTC. Protein: CASSYSGYRVEQYF. The chain recombines TRBV6-5 with TRBJ2-7; TRBD1 is a possible D gene (6 bases). Germline V CDR1 and CDR2: MNHEY, SVGAGI. The CDR3 length is 14 residues. V dropped 0 bases and J dropped 6 bases, with 12 bases sitting between them.

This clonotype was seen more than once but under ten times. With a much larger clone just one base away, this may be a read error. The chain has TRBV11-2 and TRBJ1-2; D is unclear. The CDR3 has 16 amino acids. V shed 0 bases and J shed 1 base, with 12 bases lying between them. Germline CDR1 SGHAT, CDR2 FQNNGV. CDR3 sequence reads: CASSLDWVPVNYGYTF. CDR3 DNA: TGTGCCAGCAGCTTAGATTGGGTACCCGTTAACTATGGCTACACCTTC.

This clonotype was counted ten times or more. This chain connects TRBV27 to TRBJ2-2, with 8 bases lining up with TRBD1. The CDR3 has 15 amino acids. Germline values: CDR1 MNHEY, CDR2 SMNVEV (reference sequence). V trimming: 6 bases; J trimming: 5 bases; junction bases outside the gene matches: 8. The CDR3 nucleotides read TGTGCCAGCAGGACTACAGGGGGTGCGACCGGGGAGCTGTTTTTT. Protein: CASRTTGGATGELFF.

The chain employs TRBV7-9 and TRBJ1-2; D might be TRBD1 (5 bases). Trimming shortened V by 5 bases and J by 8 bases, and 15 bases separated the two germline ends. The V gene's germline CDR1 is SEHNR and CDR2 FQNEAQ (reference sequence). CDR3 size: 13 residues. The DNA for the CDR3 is TGTGCCAGCAGCGTAGGGGTTGGGGACGGCTACACCTTC. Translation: CASSVGVGDGYTF.

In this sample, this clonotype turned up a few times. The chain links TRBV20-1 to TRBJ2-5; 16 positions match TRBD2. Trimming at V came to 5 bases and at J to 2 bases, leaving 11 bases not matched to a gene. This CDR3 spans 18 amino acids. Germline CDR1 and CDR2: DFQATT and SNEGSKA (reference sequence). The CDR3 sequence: CSAYAGTSGREYQETQYF. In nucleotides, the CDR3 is TGCAGTGCTTATGCCGGGACTAGCGGGAGGGAGTATCAAGAGACCCAGTACTTC.

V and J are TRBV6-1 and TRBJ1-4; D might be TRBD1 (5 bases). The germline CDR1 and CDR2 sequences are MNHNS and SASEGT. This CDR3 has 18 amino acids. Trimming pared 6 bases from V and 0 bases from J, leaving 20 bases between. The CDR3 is CASRTSTAGDATNEKLFF. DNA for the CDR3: TGTGCCAGCAGAACCTCCACGGCGGGGGATGCAACTAATGAAAAACTGTTTTTT.

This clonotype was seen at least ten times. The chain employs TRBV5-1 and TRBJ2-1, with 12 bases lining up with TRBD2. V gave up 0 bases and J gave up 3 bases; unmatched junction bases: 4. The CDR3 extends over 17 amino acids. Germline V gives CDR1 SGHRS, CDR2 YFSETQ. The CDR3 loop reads CASSLGLAGGDYNEQFF. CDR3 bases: TGCGCCAGCAGCTTGGGTCTAGCGGGAGGGGACTACAATGAGCAGTTCTTC.